These T cell receptor beta chains were read from a single sample in a study of T cell repertoires in cytomegalovirus infection. These receptors lack a known antigen. Using its own MiXCR run on the reads, TCRdb lists one record per CDR3 protein. The profile shows around 750,000 distinct CDR3 sequences, less than 35% of them singletons. The specimen was cultured CD8+ T cells from PBMCs, collected from culture after CMV antigen stimulation. Receptors originate from a human donor in good health (CMV status not recorded). Some clones in this sample may be carry-over from other donors' samples. Both conserved end residues are part of each CDR3. D genes are given only for firm matches. Clone size is given for some rows only: seen once, a few or many times, or a class if the clone is expanded.

>TRBV7-8|14|TRBJ1-2|-|many
TGTGCCAGCAGCTCGGGTCCGCGGATTGATGGCTACACCTTC
CASSSGPRIDGYTF
>TRBV7-9|15|TRBJ2-7|-|few
TGTGCCAGCAGCTTTAGGCAGCCCCCTGGCTACGAGCAGTACTTC
CASSFRQPPGYEQYF
>TRBV6-1|11|TRBJ1-1|TRBD1|-
TGTGCCGGCAGACAGGGCACTGAAGCTTTCTTT
CAGRQGTEAFF
>TRBV10-1|16|TRBJ1-3|-|once
TGCGCCAGCAGAGAACCGGGACGGTACTCTGGAAACACCATATATTTT
CASREPGRYSGNTIYF
>TRBV12-5|16|TRBJ2-1|TRBD2|-
TGTGCTAGTGGTTCGTGGGGTACTAGCGGGGGAAGGGAGCAGTTCTTC
CASGSWGTSGGREQFF
>TRBV19|15|TRBJ1-2|-|few
TGTGCCAGTAATTCCGGACGGAACCCCTCTAATGGCTACACCTTC
CASNSGRNPSNGYTF
>TRBV6-1|17|TRBJ2-1|-|-
TGTGCCAGCAGTGAATCGGTCTGGGGGTATTCTGGGAATGAGCAGTTCTTC
CASSESVWGYSGNEQFF
>TRBV14|15|TRBJ2-2|-|few
TGTGCCAGCAGCCAAGATTGGAGCGGTCCGGGGGAGCTGTTTTTT
CASSQDWSGPGELFF
>TRBV6-1|15|TRBJ1-1|TRBD1|-
TGTGCCAGCAGTGAATGGCAGGGGGAGGACACTGAAGCTTTCTTT
CASSEWQGEDTEAFF
>TRBV11-2|18|TRBJ2-1|TRBD2|-
TGTGCCAGCAGCTCGGGGGGGGCGGGGGGGTCCCTTTACAATGAGCAGTTCTTC
CASSSGGAGGSLYNEQFF
>TRBV7-8|12|TRBJ1-1|-|-
TGTACCAGCAGCTTAGGTGTTTCTGAAGCTTTCTTT
CTSSLGVSEAFF
>TRBV7-9|15|TRBJ1-2|-|few
TGTGCCAGCAGCTACAGATATGGGGCTAACTATGGCTACACCTTC
CASSYRYGANYGYTF
>TRBV5-3|16|TRBJ1-6|-|-
TGTGCCAGCAGTCTCCCCGGCACCGACTATAATTCACCCCTCCACTTT
CASSLPGTDYNSPLHF
>TRBV6-1|16|TRBJ2-2|TRBD1|-
TGTGCCAGCATGGACAGGGAACTTTCGAACACCGGGGAGCTGTTTTTT
CASMDRELSNTGELFF
>TRBV4-2|15|TRBJ2-5|TRBD2|-
TGTGCCAGCAGCCAAGAGTTAGCGGGGGTTGAGACCCAGTACTTC
CASSQELAGVETQYF
>TRBV27|15|TRBJ2-5|TRBD1|few
TGTGCCAGCAGTGCGATTACAGGGGGTCAAGAGACCCAGTACTTC
CASSAITGGQETQYF
>TRBV20-1|18|TRBJ1-6|TRBD1|-
TGCAGTGCTAGTATTCCTTGGACAGGGGTAAAAGGGAATTCACCCCTCCACTTT
CSASIPWTGVKGNSPLHF
>TRBV13|17|TRBJ2-5|TRBD1|-
TGTGCCAGCAGCCTCCGTAAGCGGGACAGGGGGAGAGAGACCCAGTACTTC
CASSLRKRDRGRETQYF
>TRBV9|14|TRBJ2-5|-|few
TGTGCCAGCAGCGCGGTACCAGGGAAAGAGACCCAGTACTTC
CASSAVPGKETQYF
>TRBV20-1|13|TRBJ1-1|-|many
TGCAGTGCTAGGCAGATCATGAACACTGAAGCTTTCTTT
CSARQIMNTEAFF
>TRBV19|16|TRBJ1-5|-|few
TGTGCCAGTAGTATAGTCGGGACGAATAGCAATCAGCCCCAGCATTTT
CASSIVGTNSNQPQHF
>TRBV20-1|15|TRBJ1-5|TRBD1|-
TGCAGTGCTAGAGATAGGGACAGTTGGAATCAGCCCCAGCATTTT
CSARDRDSWNQPQHF